This record concerns one T cell receptor (beta chain) sequence. In germline, CDR1 is SQVTM, CDR2 ANQGSEA. The CDR3 is made up of 12 amino acids. The trim removed 4 bases at V and 7 bases at J, leaving 3 bases unmatched. These data are taken from a study of blood T cell repertoires in COVID-19. Across the whole study: From the United States, Italy and Spain came samples of acute and convalescent COVID-19. T cells, B-cell-depleted T cells, or PBMCs supplied cDNA or gDNA.

Seattle enrolled patients during active infection and tracked them longitudinally. Original processing methods: Cell counts per sample came from amplifying reference gene primers. Method: immunoSEQ multiplex PCR; TCRdb's copy keeps in-frame clones and lacks some. The V and J calls and clone size are taken from that table; D and trimming were inferred from the DNA. Of 80,000 to 100,000 clones in the sample, around 72% are singletons; the top ten hold 3% to 4.5%. Source material: peripheral blood. J is TRBJ2-3 and V is TRBV29-1; 9 bases are shared with TRBD2. This receptor was taken from a man in his 70s with COVID-19, enrolled during active disease. The CDR3 nucleotides are TGCAGCGTTGGTCTAGCGGGGAATACGCAGTATTTT. Its protein product is CSVGLAGNTQYF.